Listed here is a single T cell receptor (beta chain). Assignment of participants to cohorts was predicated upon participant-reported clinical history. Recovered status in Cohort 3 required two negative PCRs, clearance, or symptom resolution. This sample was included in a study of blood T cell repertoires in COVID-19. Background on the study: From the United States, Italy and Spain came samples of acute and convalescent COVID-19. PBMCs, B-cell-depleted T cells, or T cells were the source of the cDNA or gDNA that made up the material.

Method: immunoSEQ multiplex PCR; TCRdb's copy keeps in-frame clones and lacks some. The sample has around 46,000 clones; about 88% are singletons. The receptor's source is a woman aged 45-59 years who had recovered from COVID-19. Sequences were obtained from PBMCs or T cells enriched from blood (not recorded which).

CDR3 amino acids: CASSRDYQETQYF. The CDR3, as DNA: TGTGCCAGCAGCCGGGACTACCAAGAGACCCAGTACTTC. This sequence joins TRBV14 and TRBJ2-5; TRBD2 is a possible D gene (6 bases). V was shortened by 4 bases and J by 0 bases, with 6 bases between the two germline ends. The CDR3 length is 13 residues. The germline V gene has CDR1 SGHDN and CDR2 FVKESK.